A single sample gave rise to the 23 T cell receptor beta chains below, sequenced in a study of cytomegalovirus exposure and HLA in healthy donors. The PCR used 60 Vbeta and 13 Jbeta primers. Profiled with immunoSEQ multiplex PCR; TCRdb holds only in-frame clones, not every one. Of 250,000 or so clones listed, approximately 91% were seen once; the top ten hold 1.5% to 2%. Sequencing was done on a sample of PBMCs. The receptors were gathered from a girl aged 2-9 years in good health and CMV-seronegative.

The chain uses TRBV29-1 and TRBJ2-7; TRBD1 might be the D (6 bases). Germline values: CDR1 SQVTM, CDR2 ANQGSEA. The CDR3 spans 14 residues. With 6 bases removed from V and 4 bases from J, the gap between germline ends came to 19 bases. This chain's CDR3 is CSVRVDSAEYEQYF. The CDR3 DNA is TGCAGCGTGAGGGTGGACAGCGCAGAGTACGAGCAGTACTTC.

The rearrangement uses TRBV27 and TRBJ2-1, with 8 bases matching TRBD1. Germline CDR1 and CDR2: MNHEY and SMNVEV (reference sequence). This CDR3 region has 15 residues. The V segment lost 4 bases and the J segment 14 bases; nucleotides outside the gene matches: 16. CDR3 in amino acids: CASSSPRDRYNEKFF. CDR3 nucleotides: TGTGCCAGCAGTTCGCCCCGGGACAGGTACAATGAAAAGTTCTTC.

The chain recombines TRBV4-2 with TRBJ2-7; 10 bases match TRBD2. The J segment lost 3 bases and the V segment lost 0 bases, leaving 14 bases of the junction unmatched. CDR1 and CDR2 (germline): LGHNA, YNFKEQ. This CDR3 contains 19 residues. The chain's CDR3 is CASSQDPGTSATAFYEQYF. The CDR3 DNA sequence: TGTGCCAGCAGCCAAGATCCCGGGACTAGCGCCACGGCCTTCTACGAGCAGTACTTC.

The chain employs TRBV15 and TRBJ1-5; 10 bases fit TRBD1. Trimming cost V 5 bases and J 8 bases; bases outside gene matches: 6. CDR1 is LNHNV, CDR2 YYDKDF, per germline (reference sequence). The CDR3 runs 14 residues. For the CDR3, the DNA is TGTGCCACCAGCGGGGGGACAGGGGCAAAGCCCCAGCATTTT. Protein: CATSGGTGAKPQHF.

The chain's CDR3 is CASSPLLQGGYGYTF. In DNA form, the CDR3 reads TGCGCCAGCAGCCCCCTCCTACAGGGTGGGTATGGCTACACCTTC. The chain joins TRBV4-1 to TRBJ1-2; TRBD1 is a possible D gene (6 bases). V lost 4 bases, J lost 5 bases, and 17 bases lay in between. Germline V lookup: CDR1 MGHRA, CDR2 YSYEKL. This CDR3 has 15 amino acids.

J is TRBJ1-4 and V is TRBV4-1, with D hard to call. The CDR3 extends over 16 amino acids. Germline V lookup: CDR1 MGHRA, CDR2 YSYEKL. The germline V and J ends were trimmed by 0 bases and 8 bases, with 16 bases remaining between them. The DNA of the CDR3 is TGCGCCAGCAGCCAAGAGATGTCCAGCCTAGAGGAAAAACTGTTTTTT. Its protein product is CASSQEMSSLEEKLFF.

The chain recombines TRBV7-2 with TRBJ1-2, with D maybe TRBD1 (5 bases). In germline, CDR1 is SGHTA, CDR2 FQGNSA. Trimming removed 5 bases from V and 1 base from J, with 8 bases in between. The CDR3 runs to 13 residues. The CDR3 here is CASSPDINYGYTF. The CDR3 nucleotides are TGTGCCAGCAGCCCGGACATTAACTATGGCTACACCTTC.

V and J are TRBV10-3 and TRBJ2-5, with a tentative D call TRBD2 (6 bases). The V end was cut by 7 bases, the J end by 5 bases, with 17 bases between. CDR1 ENHRY and CDR2 SYGVKD come from the germline V gene. The CDR3 totals 14 residues. The CDR3 loop is CAINSGNLTETQYF. Here the CDR3 DNA reads TGTGCCATCAATAGCGGAAACCTCACGGAGACCCAGTACTTC.

J is TRBJ2-1 and V is TRBV5-1, with D possibly being TRBD1 (6 bases). The CDR3 consists of 15 residues. Germline V lookup: CDR1 SGHRS, CDR2 YFSETQ. The germline V and J ends were trimmed by 5 bases and 2 bases, with 14 bases remaining between them. The CDR3 region is CASRAGGDPYNEQFF. CDR3 DNA sequence: TGCGCCAGCAGGGCTGGGGGCGATCCCTACAATGAGCAGTTCTTC.

The chain is built from TRBV7-9 and TRBJ2-5, with D tentatively TRBD2 (5 bases). The CDR3 length is 14 residues. The V gene's germline CDR1 is SEHNR and CDR2 FQNEAQ (reference sequence). Trimming left V 4 bases short and J 1 base short, with 10 bases between. The CDR3 region is CASSSGLGQETQYF. Written as DNA, the CDR3 is TGTGCCAGCAGCTCGGGGTTGGGCCAAGAGACCCAGTACTTC.

The chain joins TRBV6-5 to TRBJ2-3, with D unresolved. This CDR3 comprises 13 residues. Deletions cut 7 bases from V and 6 bases from J, with 14 bases between. Germline loops: CDR1 MNHEY, CDR2 SVGAGI. The CDR3 is CASILSAMDTQYF. Here the CDR3 DNA reads TGTGCCAGCATTCTGAGCGCCATGGATACGCAGTATTTT.

In nucleotides, the CDR3 is TGTGCCAGCAGTGAAACCAGAGGCGAGCAGTACTTC. Encoded protein: CASSETRGEQYF. V is TRBV6-1 and J is TRBJ2-7; no reliable D call. V dropped 2 bases and J dropped 6 bases, with 8 bases sitting between them. The CDR3 is 12 residues long. Germline CDR1 MNHNS, CDR2 SASEGT.

V usage is TRBV28 and J usage is TRBJ1-2; D may be TRBD1 (5 bases). Germline V CDR1 and CDR2: MDHEN, SYDVKM. V was trimmed by 5 bases and J by 4 bases, leaving 11 bases between them. The length of the CDR3 is 13 residues. The CDR3 reads CASSTPGGYGYTF. CDR3 bases: TGTGCCAGCAGTACCCCCGGGGGCTATGGCTACACCTTC.

The rearrangement joins TRBV5-6 to TRBJ1-2, with D maybe TRBD1 (5 bases). Germline V lookup: CDR1 SGHDT, CDR2 YYEEEE. The CDR3 runs 17 residues. Trimming took off 4 bases at V and 4 bases at J, with 23 bases between the two ends. For the CDR3, the DNA is TGTGCCAGCAGCGCGAAATACCAGGGTGAGCCGGTCTATGGCTACACCTTC. This encodes CASSAKYQGEPVYGYTF.

The chain combines TRBV19 with TRBJ2-1; 8 bases agree with TRBD2. Per germline, CDR1 LNHDA and CDR2 SQIVND (reference sequence). Losses at the gene ends were 4 bases for V and 0 bases for J; bases not matched to a gene: 5. The CDR3 is 16 amino acids. The CDR3 bases are TGTGCCAGTAGTACCCTAGCGGGTGTCTCCTACAATGAGCAGTTCTTC. Its protein is CASSTLAGVSYNEQFF. Full variable domain (remainder filled in from reference TRBV19 and TRBJ2-1): DGGITQSPKYLFRKEGQNVTLSCEQNLNHDAMYWYRQDPGQGLRLIYYSQIVNDFQKGDIAEGYSVSREKKESFPLTVTSAQKNPTAFYLCASSTLAGVSYNEQFFGPGTRLTVL.

This rearrangement joins TRBV6-5 to TRBJ2-1; 8 nucleotides agree with TRBD2. The germline CDR1 and CDR2 sequences are MNHEY and SVGAGI. This CDR3 spans 15 amino acids. Germline trimming cut 6 bases from V and 2 bases from J; bases unmatched to any gene: 6. The CDR3 reads CASRATSGPYNEQFF. CDR3 in DNA: TGTGCCAGCAGGGCTACTAGCGGCCCCTACAATGAGCAGTTCTTC.

The chain combines TRBV25-1 with TRBJ1-6; D perhaps matches TRBD1 (6 bases). V was pared by 1 base and J by 8 bases, with 15 bases between. Per the germline V gene, CDR1 is MGHDK and CDR2 is SYGVNS. The CDR3 is 16 amino acids. The CDR3 DNA reads as TGTGCCAGCAGTGAATGGGGGGGGCAGGGCGATTCACCCCTCCACTTT. Protein product: CASSEWGGQGDSPLHF.

The chain recombines TRBV6-5 with TRBJ1-4, with TRBD1 identical over 7 bases. Germline V gene sequence: CDR1 MNHEY, CDR2 SVGAGI. This CDR3 has 13 residues. The V and J ends lost 8 bases and 8 bases, in that order; junction bases with no gene match: 8. This chain's CDR3 is CASRGGGGEKLFF. The CDR3 bases are TGTGCCAGCCGTGGAGGGGGCGGGGAAAAACTGTTTTTT.

J is TRBJ1-2 and V is TRBV10-2, with D possibly being TRBD1 (5 bases). The length of the CDR3 is 13 residues. Germline V gives CDR1 WSHSY, CDR2 SAAADI. V was shortened by 3 bases and J by 7 bases, with 12 bases between the two germline ends. Here the CDR3 reads CASSDPTAIGYTF. For the CDR3, the DNA is TGCGCCAGCAGTGATCCGACAGCTATTGGCTACACCTTC.

The chain uses TRBV2 and TRBJ1-4, with D possibly being TRBD1 (5 bases). The germline gives CDR1 SNHLY, CDR2 FYNNEI. The length of the CDR3 is 17 residues. V lost 6 bases and J lost 4, with 21 bases in between. CDR3 in DNA: TGTGCCAGCAGATCGTTCACGTCGGGACTGCTTAATGAAAAACTGTTTTTT. Translation: CASRSFTSGLLNEKLFF.

This chain connects TRBV6-1 to TRBJ2-3; D gene uncertain. The CDR3 has 13 amino acids. V gave up 8 bases and J gave up 1 base, with 10 bases separating them. CDR1 is MNHNS, CDR2 SASEGT, per germline. The CDR3 is CASVPRGTDTQYF. CDR3 DNA: TGTGCCAGCGTACCCCGGGGCACAGATACGCAGTATTTT.

Note on this clone: The junction departs from the called germline gene at one end, perhaps through a read error. The J gene is TRBJ1-5, the V gene TRBV7-9; D not resolved. The germline V gene encodes CDR1 SEHNR and CDR2 FQNEAQ (reference sequence). The CDR3 is made up of 12 amino acids. The CDR3, as DNA: TGTTCCAGCAGCTTCCCCCGGCAGCCCCAGCATTTT. Its protein product is CSSSFPRQPQHF.

This chain connects TRBV27 to TRBJ2-7; 8 bases match TRBD1. The trim removed 3 bases at V and 3 bases at J, leaving 1 base unmatched. CDR1 MNHEY and CDR2 SMNVEV come from the germline V gene (reference sequence). The CDR3 consists of 13 residues. CDR3: CASSFDRGYEQYF. The CDR3 bases are TGTGCCAGCAGTTTCGACAGGGGCTACGAGCAGTACTTC.